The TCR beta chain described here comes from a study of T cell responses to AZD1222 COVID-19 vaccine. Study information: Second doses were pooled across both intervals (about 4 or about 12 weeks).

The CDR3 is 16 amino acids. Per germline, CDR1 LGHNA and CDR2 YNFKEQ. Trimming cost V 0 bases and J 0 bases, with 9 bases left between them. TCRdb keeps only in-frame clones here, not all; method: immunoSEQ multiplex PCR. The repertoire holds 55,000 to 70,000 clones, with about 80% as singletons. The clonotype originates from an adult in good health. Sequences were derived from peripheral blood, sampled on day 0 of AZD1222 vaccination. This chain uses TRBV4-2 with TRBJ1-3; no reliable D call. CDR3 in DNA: TGTGCCAGCAGCCAAGATACAGTTACCTCTGGAAACACCATATATTTT. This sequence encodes CASSQDTVTSGNTIYF.